The text below deals with one TCR beta chain. As yet, its antigen is unknown. Possible read error: a much larger clone is one base away. Both RNA and DNA were isolated together from about 20-30 mg of bulk tissue that had not been sorted. These data are taken from a study of tumor-infiltrating lymphocytes in primary liver carcinoma. Whole-study context: Samples returned roughly 3.5 to 8 million productive TCRbeta reads each. Read depth did not differ significantly between tissue types.

A primer in the constant region served to generate TCR beta cDNA from about 470 ng of total RNA. Investigators got TCR beta libraries out of three nested multiplex PCR rounds, done with slightly modified ARM-PCR. TCRdb processed the multiplex PCR reads anew with MiXCR; each CDR3 protein has one entry. The sample contains approximately 30,000 distinct CDR3 sequences, over 65% of which appear only once. Findings of the study overall: Tumor-adjacent and tumor-blood pairs displayed less overlap than did pairs of tumor regions.

The sequencing sample was made of liver tumor tissue from sampling region 5. Subset specified: tumor region T5, tumor centre. The receptor was derived from a man between 40 and 49 years old with primary liver carcinoma and hepatitis B virus infection.

CDR3 sequence (DNA): TGCGCCAGCAGCGTCCGGCTGGACACCGGGGGGCTGTTTTTT. Translating it yields CASSVRLDTGGLFF. This chain uses TRBV5-1 with TRBJ2-2, with a weak D call TRBD2 (6 bases). The germline V gene has CDR1 SGHRS and CDR2 YFSETQ. The CDR3 length is 14 residues.